Reported below is one T cell receptor (beta chain). Its antigen has not been determined. No quality values exist for individual bases; no much larger clone is one base distant. V is pruned by 7 bases and J by 4 bases, leaving 7 bases of the junction without a gene match. From the germline V gene, CDR1 is MDHEN and CDR2 is SYDVKM. Including the terminal cysteine and phenylalanine, the CDR3 comprises 14 residues. Just CDR3 DNA is preserved here, 42 bases in frame from base 1. This sample was included in a study of T cell changes during pregnancy in multiple sclerosis (dated by TCRdb to the late 2010s). About the full investigation: In women with multiple sclerosis, the researchers looked at how the T cell repertoire shifted as pregnancy progressed.

Preparation of the library involved the immunoSEQ multiplex PCR assay. Not all clones reach the TCRdb copy of this immuneACCESS table, which keeps in-frame sequences only. Checked studies attribute under half of the gap to unresolved V genes and leave the rest unexplained. The sample table holds approximately 100,000 clones, of which around 90% were seen once. The biggest ten clones account for 1.5% to 2% of the sample. The chain joins TRBV28 to TRBJ2-3; TRBD2 aligns with 8 central bases. The material was peripheral blood, obtained before pregnancy. This receptor was identified in a female donor with multiple sclerosis, enrolled in a pregnancy study. The nucleotides are TGTGCCAGCATCAGCGGGAGTTTTCCAGATACGCAGTATTTT. It translates to CASISGSFPDTQYF.